The 16 T cell receptor beta chains in this list originate from one sample, sequenced in a study of cytomegalovirus exposure and HLA in healthy donors. It was with 60 Vbeta and 13 Jbeta primers that the PCR ran. Clones were read by immunoSEQ multiplex PCR, and TCRdb kept only the in-frame ones, dropping some. This table has under 150,000 clones, approximately 83% appearing once. Sequencing was carried out using PBMCs. Receptors originate from a male donor in good health and CMV-seronegative.

This clone was seen a handful of times. This chain links TRBV13 with TRBJ1-2, with D perhaps TRBD1 (6 bases). This CDR3 has 15 amino acids. V was shortened by 1 base and J by 3 bases, with 12 bases between the two germline ends. Germline values: CDR1 PRHDT, CDR2 FYEKMQ (reference sequence). The CDR3 DNA sequence: TGTGCCAGCAGCTTAGATCAGGGGTCGGACTATGGCTACACCTTC. This gives the protein CASSLDQGSDYGYTF.

The V call is TRBV30, the J call TRBJ2-2; 7 nucleotides match TRBD1. The CDR3 consists of 14 residues. The germline V gene encodes CDR1 GTSNPN and CDR2 SVGIG (reference sequence). The trim removed 5 bases at V and 4 bases at J, leaving 7 bases unmatched. The CDR3 bases are TGTGCCTGGGCGAAGACAGGGCCCACCGGGGAGCTGTTTTTT. This translates into CAWAKTGPTGELFF.

The V gene is TRBV19, the J gene TRBJ1-3, with 8 bases lining up with TRBD1. The CDR3 contains 14 residues. Trimming at V came to 9 bases and at J to 2 bases, leaving 6 bases not matched to a gene. Germline V gene lookup returns CDR1 LNHDA and CDR2 SQIVND (reference sequence). CDR3 sequence reads: CASLDRGPGNTIYF. In DNA, the CDR3 is TGTGCCAGCCTAGACAGGGGTCCTGGAAACACCATATATTTT.

This rearrangement joins TRBV7-3 to TRBJ2-3; 7 bases line up with TRBD2. This CDR3 spans 16 amino acids. The germline V gene encodes CDR1 SGHTA and CDR2 FQGTGA. After removal of 3 bases from V and 0 bases from J, the junction contained 6 bases not matched to a gene. CDR3: CASSFAPRGSTDTQYF. CDR3 bases: TGTGCCAGCAGCTTTGCCCCGCGGGGGAGCACAGATACGCAGTATTTT. Drawing the rest from reference TRBV7-3 and TRBJ2-3, the complete variable domain is GAGVSQTPSNKVTEKGKYVELRCDPISGHTALYWYRQSLGQGPEFLIYFQGTGAADDSGLPNDRFFAVRPEGSVSTLKIQRTERGDSAVYLCASSFAPRGSTDTQYFGPGTRLTVL.

The J gene is TRBJ2-2, the V gene TRBV7-3; TRBD2 agrees at 12 bases. The CDR3 is 18 residues long. The V gene end was trimmed by 0 bases and the J gene end by 6 bases; junction bases not matched to a gene: 8. Germline CDR1 reads SGHTA; CDR2 reads FQGTGA. CDR3 in amino acids: CASSLTFSGLAGSGELFF. The CDR3 DNA reads as TGTGCCAGCAGCTTAACGTTTAGTGGACTAGCGGGATCCGGGGAGCTGTTTTTT.

A remark on this clone: One junction end does not reproduce the germline sequence, and a read error may be involved. The chain employs TRBV7-2 and TRBJ2-1; 11 nucleotides align to TRBD2. CDR3 length equals 15 residues. Germline CDR1 is SGHTA and CDR2 is FQGNSA. In DNA, the CDR3 is TGTGCCAGCAGCATAGCGGGAGGGACCTACAATGAGCAGTTCTTC. This gives the protein CASSIAGGTYNEQFF.

This chain connects TRBV27 to TRBJ1-3; no definite D call. CDR3 size: 15 residues. V was trimmed by 4 bases and J by 0 bases, leaving 10 bases between them. The germline V gene has CDR1 MNHEY and CDR2 SMNVEV (reference sequence). CDR3 sequence (DNA): TGTGCCAGCAGTTATTCACTGAACTCTGGAAACACCATATATTTT. Protein product: CASSYSLNSGNTIYF.

This chain connects TRBV7-2 to TRBJ2-2; 8 bases line up with TRBD2. CDR3 length equals 18 residues. Germline loops: CDR1 SGHTA, CDR2 FQGNSA. After removal of 1 base from V and 1 base from J, the junction contained 8 bases not matched to a gene. The CDR3 here is CASSLVRRLAGNTGELFF. The CDR3 nucleotides read TGTGCCAGCAGCTTAGTTCGTCGGCTAGCGGGGAACACCGGGGAGCTGTTTTTT.

The chain has TRBV21-1 and TRBJ2-3; the table gives TRBD1 as D, unverified against the DNA. TRBV21-1 is a recognized pseudogene. The CDR3 has 12 residues. The CDR3 bases are TGTGCCAGCAGCAAAACGCAGGGGAGAGCGTATTTT. Protein product: CASSKTQGRAYF.

In DNA, the CDR3 is TGCGCCAGCAGCCAAGCCCACTCCAGCGGGTACGAGCAGTACTTC. Protein sequence: CASSQAHSSGYEQYF. V is TRBV4-3 and J is TRBJ2-7, with D maybe TRBD2 (6 bases). Per the germline V gene, CDR1 is LGHNA and CDR2 is YSLEER. The CDR3 spans 15 residues. Trimming pared 1 base from V and 4 bases from J, leaving 14 bases between.

The chain combines TRBV11-2 with TRBJ1-1; 7 nucleotides align to TRBD1. The CDR3 has 16 residues. From germline, CDR1 is SGHAT and CDR2 FQNNGV. J was trimmed by 6 bases and V by 2 bases; bases with no gene match: 12. Written as DNA, the CDR3 is TGTGCCAGCAGCTTAAGTCGGGGAACAGGGGACCCTGAAGCTTTCTTT. As protein: CASSLSRGTGDPEAFF.

The rearrangement joins TRBV5-1 to TRBJ2-3, with a tentative D call TRBD2 (6 bases). The length of the CDR3 is 15 residues. V lost 1 base and J 3 bases, leaving 12 bases between the germline ends. Looked up from germline, CDR1 is SGHRS and CDR2 is YFSETQ. CDR3 residues: CASSLIGGRTDTQYF. The CDR3 DNA reads TGCGCCAGCAGCTTGATCGGGGGTCGGACAGATACGCAGTATTTT.

This chain uses TRBV2 with TRBJ2-3, with 8 bases aligning to TRBD1. V lost 6 bases and J lost 5; bases outside the gene matches: 10. CDR3 size: 15 residues. CDR1 and CDR2 from the germline V gene are SNHLY and FYNNEI. Here the CDR3 reads CASSGTGGRGDTQYF. In nucleotides, the CDR3 is TGTGCCAGCAGCGGGACAGGCGGTCGTGGAGATACGCAGTATTTT.

The chain employs TRBV25-1 and TRBJ1-1, with 9 bases that match TRBD1. The CDR3 is 13 residues long. The germline V gene has CDR1 MGHDK and CDR2 SYGVNS. J was trimmed by 7 bases and V by 5 bases; bases with no gene match: 5. This CDR3 is CASSTGQGLEAFF. DNA of the CDR3: TGTGCCAGCAGTACCGGACAGGGGCTTGAAGCTTTCTTT.

The chain carries TRBV30 and TRBJ1-5; tentatively, D is TRBD1 (6 bases). Germline CDR1 GTSNPN, CDR2 SVGIG (reference sequence). The CDR3 runs to 14 residues. The ends were cut back, 0 bases at V and 7 bases at J, with 13 bases in the middle. DNA for the CDR3: TGTGCCTGGAGTGTACTACAGGGTATACAGCCCCAGCATTTT. Its translation: CAWSVLQGIQPQHF.

This clone was seen more than once but under ten times. This chain uses TRBV4-1 with TRBJ2-1, with TRBD2 matching over 8 bases. Germline CDR1 is MGHRA and CDR2 is YSYEKL. V shed 10 bases and J 10 bases; nucleotides not matched to a gene: 18. This CDR3 contains 15 residues. This CDR3 reads CATGGGPAGMREQFF. For the CDR3, the DNA is TGCGCCACCGGGGGGGGACCAGCGGGTATGAGGGAGCAGTTCTTC.